The clone carrying this T cell receptor (beta chain) has only a few counts. The antigen remains undetermined. The CDR3 totals 14 residues. Germline assignment: CDR1 LNHDA and CDR2 SQIVND (reference sequence). V dropped 5 bases and J dropped 1 base, with 11 bases sitting between them. The CDR3 regions of TCR beta were amplified from RNA transcripts. First-round RT-PCR with HTBI primers amplified the TCR CDR3 region. From the multiplex PCR reads, TCRdb called clonotypes with MiXCR, one entry per CDR3 protein. The repertoire has approximately 710,000 distinct CDR3 sequences, 15% to 20% of them found once; the top ten carry about 14%. Diagnosis of hyperthyroidism was new in patients aged 18 to 65, and its duration was under 2 months. A patient was excluded if there was uncontrolled infection, other autoimmune disease, pregnancy or lactation. The sample originates from a study of T cells in Graves' hyperthyroidism and ophthalmopathy. Findings of the study overall: Clonotypes that were expanded in thyroid above 0.001 mostly appeared in blood too. Ophthalmopathy was predicted by the model a median of about six months ahead of onset.

The clonotype originates from a man in his forties or fifties with Graves' hyperthyroidism. Sequences were obtained from blood. This chain joins TRBV19 and TRBJ2-5; no clear D gene. CDR3 in amino acids: CASSVLPLQETQYF. CDR3 in DNA: TGTGCCAGTAGTGTACTACCACTCCAAGAGACCCAGTACTTC.